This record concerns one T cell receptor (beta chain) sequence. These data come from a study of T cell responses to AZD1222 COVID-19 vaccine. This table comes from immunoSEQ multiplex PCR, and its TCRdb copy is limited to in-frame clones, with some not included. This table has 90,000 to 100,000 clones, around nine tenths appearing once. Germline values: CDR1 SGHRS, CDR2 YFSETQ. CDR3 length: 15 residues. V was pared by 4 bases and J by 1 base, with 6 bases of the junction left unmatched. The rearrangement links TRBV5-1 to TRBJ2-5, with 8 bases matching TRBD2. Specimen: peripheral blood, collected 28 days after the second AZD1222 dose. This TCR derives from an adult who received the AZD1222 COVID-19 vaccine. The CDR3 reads CASSGAGAIQETQYF. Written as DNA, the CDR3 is TGCGCCAGCAGCGGAGCGGGGGCCATCCAAGAGACCCAGTACTTC.